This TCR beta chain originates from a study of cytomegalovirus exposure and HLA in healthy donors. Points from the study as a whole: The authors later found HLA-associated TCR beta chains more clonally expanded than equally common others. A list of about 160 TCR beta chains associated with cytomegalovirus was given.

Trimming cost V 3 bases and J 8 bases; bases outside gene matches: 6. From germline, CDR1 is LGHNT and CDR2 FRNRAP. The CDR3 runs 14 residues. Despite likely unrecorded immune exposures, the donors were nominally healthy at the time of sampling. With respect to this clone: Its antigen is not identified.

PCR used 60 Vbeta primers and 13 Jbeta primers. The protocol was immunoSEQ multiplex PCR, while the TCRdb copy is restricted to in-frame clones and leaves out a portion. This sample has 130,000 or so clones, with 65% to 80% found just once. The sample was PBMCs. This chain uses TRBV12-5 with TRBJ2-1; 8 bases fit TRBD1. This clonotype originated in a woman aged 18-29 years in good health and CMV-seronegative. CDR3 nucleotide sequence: TGTGCTAGTGGTTTAGGACAGGGTCGGGATGAGCAGTTCTTC. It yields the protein CASGLGQGRDEQFF.